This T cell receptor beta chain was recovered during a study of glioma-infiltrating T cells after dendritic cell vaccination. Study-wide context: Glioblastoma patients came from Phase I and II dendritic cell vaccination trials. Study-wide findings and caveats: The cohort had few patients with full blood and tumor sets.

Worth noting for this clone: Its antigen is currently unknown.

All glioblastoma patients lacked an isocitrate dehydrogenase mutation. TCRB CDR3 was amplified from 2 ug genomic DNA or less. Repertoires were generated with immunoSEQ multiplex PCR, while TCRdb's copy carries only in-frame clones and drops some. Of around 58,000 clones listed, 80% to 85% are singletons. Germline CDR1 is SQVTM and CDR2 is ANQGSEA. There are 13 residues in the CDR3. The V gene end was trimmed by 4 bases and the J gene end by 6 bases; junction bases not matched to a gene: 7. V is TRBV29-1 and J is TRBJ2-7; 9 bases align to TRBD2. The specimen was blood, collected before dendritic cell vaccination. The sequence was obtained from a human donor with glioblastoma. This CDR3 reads CSVATGLAAEQYF. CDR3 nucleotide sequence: TGCAGCGTTGCCACGGGACTAGCTGCCGAGCAGTACTTC.